The 29 T cell receptor beta chains below all came from one sample that was sequenced in a study of blood T cell repertoires in COVID-19. TCRdb's copy holds only in-frame clones and misses some; the assay was immunoSEQ multiplex PCR. The sample holds 150,000 to 170,000 clones; 60% to 85% are singletons and the top ten take 1.5% to 2%. The sequenced sample consisted of peripheral blood. Every receptor here comes from a man at least 80 years old with acute or convalescent COVID-19.

The chain carries TRBV15 and TRBJ1-2; perhaps TRBD1 as D (5 bases). CDR3 length: 13 residues. In germline, CDR1 is LNHNV, CDR2 YYDKDF (reference sequence). V lost 0 bases and J 4 bases, leaving 6 bases between the germline ends. The CDR3 nucleotides read TGTGCCACCAGCAGAGACGGGGGCTATGGCTACACCTTC. This translates into CATSRDGGYGYTF.

The chain employs TRBV11-2 and TRBJ1-4; no clear D gene. The CDR3 is 16 amino acids. Germline CDR1 SGHAT, CDR2 FQNNGV. Trimming pared 1 base from V and 7 bases from J, leaving 16 bases between. As DNA, the CDR3 is TGTGCCAGCAGCTTAGGCTCTCGGCGCTCGGGTGAAAAACTGTTTTTT. It encodes CASSLGSRRSGEKLFF.

This rearrangement joins TRBV7-6 to TRBJ2-7, with 8 bases matching TRBD1. Unmatched junction bases numbered 21, after V lost 5 bases and J lost 6 bases. CDR1 is SGHVS, CDR2 FNYEAQ, per germline. CDR3 size: 18 residues. The CDR3 protein is CASSGAGGASLRPSEQYF. The CDR3 nucleotides read TGTGCCAGCAGCGGCGCAGGGGGCGCATCTCTACGTCCCTCCGAGCAGTACTTC.

A few counts support this clone. The chain combines TRBV30 with TRBJ1-5; D gene uncertain. The germline gives CDR1 GTSNPN, CDR2 SVGIG (reference sequence). V was trimmed by 3 bases and J by 7 bases, leaving 13 bases between them. The CDR3 extends over 13 amino acids. CDR3 protein: CAWSPDTRQPQHF. The DNA for the CDR3 is TGTGCCTGGAGCCCCGACACCCGACAGCCCCAGCATTTT.

The J gene is TRBJ1-2, the V gene TRBV5-4; 8 positions agree with TRBD1. The germline gives CDR1 SGHNT, CDR2 YYREEE (reference sequence). This CDR3 has 13 amino acids. The V segment lost 4 bases and the J segment 4 bases; nucleotides outside the gene matches: 3. The CDR3 nucleotides read TGTGCCAGCAGCCGACAGGGGACCTATGGCTACACCTTC. It translates to CASSRQGTYGYTF.

The chain carries TRBV4-2 and TRBJ1-2, with D possibly matching TRBD1 (6 bases). With 1 base removed from V and 3 bases from J, the gap between germline ends came to 9 bases. This CDR3 spans 14 amino acids. Germline-derived CDR1 and CDR2 are LGHNA and YNFKEQ. The DNA of the CDR3 is TGTGCCAGCAGCCAAGGAAGACAGGACTATGGCTACACCTTC. Translation: CASSQGRQDYGYTF.

This clone has a handful of counts. The junction differs from germline at one of its ends, possibly a read error. This chain uses TRBV28 with TRBJ2-4, with TRBD2 as a possible D gene (7 bases). CDR3 size: 12 residues. Germline CDR1 and CDR2: MDHEN and SYDVKM. Written as DNA, the CDR3 is TGTGCCAGCAGTTCGCTCGGCGGGCGGGGGCTCTTC. Protein product: CASSSLGGRGLF.

The chain links TRBV7-9 to TRBJ1-1, with TRBD1 matching 9 bases. Unmatched junction bases numbered 9, after V lost 3 bases and J lost 10 bases. The CDR3 extends over 14 amino acids. Germline V CDR1 and CDR2: SEHNR, FQNEAQ (reference sequence). The CDR3 bases are TGTGCCAGCAGCTTTCAGGGACAGGGCCTGGGAGCTTTCTTT. Protein: CASSFQGQGLGAFF.

The rearrangement uses TRBV6-4 and TRBJ1-2; D might be TRBD1 (5 bases). Trimming took 3 bases from V and 7 from J, leaving 12 bases between them. CDR1 MRHNA and CDR2 SNTAGT come from the germline V gene. CDR3 length: 13 residues. CDR3 DNA: TGTGCCAGCAGTGATTTTGGGGGGTCTGGCTACACCTTC. Translation: CASSDFGGSGYTF.

The chain couples TRBV11-2 to TRBJ2-3; 8 bases are a match to TRBD2. J gave up 5 bases and V 2 bases, and 12 bases lay outside the gene matches. This CDR3 has 17 amino acids. In germline, CDR1 is SGHAT, CDR2 FQNNGV. In DNA, the CDR3 is TGTGCCAGCAGCTTACTTTCTTTGGCGGGGGGTCTAGATACGCAGTATTTT. Translation: CASSLLSLAGGLDTQYF.

The V call is TRBV28, the J call TRBJ2-7, with D tentatively TRBD1 (6 bases). From germline, CDR1 is MDHEN and CDR2 SYDVKM. Trimming shortened V by 8 bases and J by 0 bases, and 11 bases separated the two germline ends. The length of the CDR3 is 13 residues. The CDR3 loop reads CASRRTDSYEQYV. The CDR3 DNA reads TGTGCCAGCCGCCGGACAGACTCCTACGAGCAGTACGTC.

This chain connects TRBV28 to TRBJ2-1; D is unclear. CDR3 length: 13 residues. Looked up from germline, CDR1 is MDHEN and CDR2 is SYDVKM. V dropped 4 bases and J dropped 4 bases, with 8 bases sitting between them. The CDR3 DNA follows: TGTGCCAGCAGTTCCCTTATGTACAATGAGCAGTTCTTC. This sequence encodes CASSSLMYNEQFF.

The CDR3 DNA follows: TGTGCCAGCAGCCAAGCTCGGGGGGGCATCTACAATGAGCAGTTCTTC. Translated, it gives CASSQARGGIYNEQFF. The chain carries TRBV4-2 and TRBJ2-1; 8 nucleotides match TRBD2. There are 16 residues in the CDR3. The J segment lost 3 bases and the V segment lost 1 base, leaving 5 bases of the junction unmatched. CDR1 LGHNA and CDR2 YNFKEQ come from the germline V gene.

The V and J genes are TRBV5-1 and TRBJ1-2; 8 nucleotides agree with TRBD1. The ends lost 7 bases at V and 7 bases at J; junction bases unmatched: 6. The CDR3 has 12 amino acids. Germline CDR1 and CDR2: SGHRS and YFSETQ. The CDR3 protein is CASGQGKSGYTF. CDR3 nucleotide sequence: TGCGCCAGCGGACAGGGAAAGAGTGGCTACACCTTC. The full variable domain, rest sourced from reference TRBV5-1 and TRBJ1-2, is KAGVTQTPRYLIKTRGQQVTLSCSPISGHRSVSWYQQTPGQGLQFLFEYFSETQRNKGNFPGRFSGRQFSNSRSEMNVSTLELGDSALYLCASGQGKSGYTFGSGTRLTVV.

This clone has a single count. This rearrangement joins TRBV29-1 to TRBJ2-1; D is perhaps TRBD1 (5 bases). CDR3 size: 13 residues. Germline V gene data show CDR1 as SQVTM and CDR2 as ANQGSEA. The V end was cut by 8 bases, the J end by 8 bases, with 19 bases between. CDR3 amino acids: CSSQPAGPDEQFF. In DNA form, the CDR3 reads TGCAGCTCCCAGCCGGCAGGGCCGGATGAGCAGTTCTTC.

The genes are TRBV9 and TRBJ2-3; 13 bases fit TRBD2. This CDR3 has 16 residues. In germline, CDR1 is SGDLS, CDR2 YYNGEE. V gave up 5 bases and J gave up 0 bases; unmatched junction bases: 3. Here the CDR3 DNA reads TGTGCCAGCAGTCCGGGACTAGCGGGGAGCACAGATACGCAGTATTTT. Translating it yields CASSPGLAGSTDTQYF.

The chain couples TRBV19 to TRBJ2-3; TRBD2 matches 10 bases. The CDR3 sequence is 16 residues long. With 8 bases clipped from V and 1 base from J, the junction kept 9 bases outside the gene matches. Germline CDR1 and CDR2: LNHDA and SQIVND (reference sequence). CDR3 in DNA: TGTGCCAGTGGGGCGGGACTAGCGCTGGGCACAGATACGCAGTATTTT. This translates into CASGAGLALGTDTQYF.

V and J are TRBV19 and TRBJ1-5; no firm D call. The CDR3 length is 15 residues. Trimming shortened V by 5 bases and J by 0 bases, and 11 bases separated the two germline ends. The germline V gene encodes CDR1 LNHDA and CDR2 SQIVND (reference sequence). CDR3 sequence: CASSVQVRSNQPQHF. The CDR3 DNA is TGTGCCAGTAGTGTGCAGGTGCGTAGCAATCAGCCCCAGCATTTT.

The chain combines TRBV11-2 with TRBJ1-2; tentative D call: TRBD1 (6 bases). Germline CDR1 SGHAT, CDR2 FQNNGV. The V gene lost 5 bases and the J gene lost 4 bases, with 11 bases spanning the gap. This CDR3 comprises 13 residues. The CDR3 DNA reads as TGTGCCAGCAGCCCGGACAGCCTCTATGGCTACACCTTC. This sequence encodes CASSPDSLYGYTF.

This clone came up a few times. The chain employs TRBV5-1 and TRBJ2-5; the D is unclear. V lost 4 bases and J 2 bases, leaving 9 bases between the germline ends. This CDR3 comprises 13 residues. Germline V CDR1 and CDR2: SGHRS, YFSETQ. The CDR3 bases are TGCGCCAGCAGCCCCTCGGAGCAAGAGACCCAGTACTTC. This codes for CASSPSEQETQYF.

The CDR3 sequence: CASSPGTGGFGYTF. Written as DNA, the CDR3 is TGTGCCAGCAGCCCCGGGACAGGGGGCTTTGGCTACACCTTC. V is TRBV6-5 and J is TRBJ1-2; 12 positions agree with TRBD1. This CDR3 spans 14 amino acids. Germline CDR1 MNHEY, CDR2 SVGAGI. V dropped 6 bases and J dropped 7; count of bases not matched to a gene: 6.

The table lists this clone with a count of one. The J gene is TRBJ1-5, the V gene TRBV19, with a tentative D call TRBD1 (6 bases). V gave up 1 base and J gave up 4 bases, with 11 bases separating them. The CDR3 totals 15 residues. CDR1 LNHDA and CDR2 SQIVND come from the germline V gene (reference sequence). The CDR3 nucleotides read TGTGCCAGTAGTATAGGGGCAGGGGTGAATCAGCCCCAGCATTTT. Amino acid sequence: CASSIGAGVNQPQHF.

This sequence joins TRBV24-1 and TRBJ2-2; 8 bases map to TRBD1. The germline CDR1 and CDR2 sequences are KGHDR and SFDVKD. V lost 9 bases to trimming and J lost 4 bases; unmatched junction nucleotides: 9. The length of the CDR3 is 15 residues. The CDR3 spells CATAGQGAGTGELFF. CDR3 nucleotide sequence: TGTGCCACCGCCGGGCAGGGGGCAGGCACCGGGGAGCTGTTTTTT.

Only one count was recorded for this clone. V and J are TRBV5-1 and TRBJ2-5; D uncertain. Germline V gives CDR1 SGHRS, CDR2 YFSETQ. Trimming shortened V by 0 bases and J by 1 base, and 7 bases separated the two germline ends. CDR3 length: 14 residues. CDR3 region: CASSLVVGQETQYF. CDR3 DNA: TGCGCCAGCAGCTTGGTAGTCGGCCAAGAGACCCAGTACTTC. The full variable domain, completed using reference TRBV5-1 and TRBJ2-5, is KAGVTQTPRYLIKTRGQQVTLSCSPISGHRSVSWYQQTPGQGLQFLFEYFSETQRNKGNFPGRFSGRQFSNSRSEMNVSTLELGDSALYLCASSLVVGQETQYFGPGTRLLVL.

The chain carries TRBV18 and TRBJ1-2; 8 nucleotides agree with TRBD1. There are 14 residues in the CDR3. The ends lost 2 bases at V and 4 bases at J; junction bases unmatched: 3. Per the germline V gene, CDR1 is KGHSH and CDR2 is LQKENI. CDR3 loop: CASSPGQGGYGYTF. The DNA of the CDR3 is TGTGCCAGCTCACCAGGACAGGGTGGCTATGGCTACACCTTC.

The J gene is TRBJ2-2, the V gene TRBV24-1; the D gene is possibly TRBD2 (6 bases). The V gene's germline CDR1 is KGHDR and CDR2 SFDVKD. With 3 bases removed from V and 5 bases from J, the gap between germline ends came to 12 bases. This CDR3 spans 15 amino acids. CDR3 loop: CATSDPAGGTGELFF. DNA of the CDR3: TGTGCCACCAGTGATCCAGCCGGGGGTACCGGGGAGCTGTTTTTT.

This chain joins TRBV11-2 and TRBJ2-5; D not certain. This CDR3 contains 13 residues. Trimming took off 5 bases at V and 5 bases at J, with 12 bases between the two ends. Germline CDR1 and CDR2: SGHAT and FQNNGV. For the CDR3, the DNA is TGTGCCAGCAGCCAAAGACCGCGGGAGACCCAGTACTTC. The encoded protein is CASSQRPRETQYF.

The chain carries TRBV7-2 and TRBJ2-5; D is unresolved. Trimming removed 6 bases at V and 2 bases at J, with 7 bases between. Germline V gene sequence: CDR1 SGHTA, CDR2 FQGNSA. The CDR3 covers 12 residues. This CDR3 is CASSVQQETQYF. CDR3 in DNA: TGTGCCAGCAGTGTTCAGCAAGAGACCCAGTACTTC.

This chain joins TRBV7-2 and TRBJ1-5; possible D gene TRBD1, 6 bases. The germline V gene encodes CDR1 SGHTA and CDR2 FQGNSA. This CDR3 comprises 13 residues. V dropped 3 bases and J dropped 6 bases, with 9 bases sitting between them. The chain's CDR3 is CASSFNRAQPQHF. CDR3 in DNA: TGTGCCAGCAGCTTTAACAGGGCTCAGCCCCAGCATTTT.